The rows below give T cell receptor beta chains drawn from one sample of a study of blood T cell repertoires in COVID-19. The data were produced by immunoSEQ multiplex PCR, yet TCRdb's version contains in-frame clones alone and is incomplete. This table has approximately 190,000 clones, about 86% appearing once. The source material was PBMCs or T cells enriched from blood (not recorded which). The receptor set was obtained from a woman in her thirties or forties in a cohort exposed to, infected with or recovered from COVID-19 (not recorded which). The CDR3 runs from the conserved cysteine through the conserved F or W. D genes are given only for firm matches. The listing skips clone size in some rows; elsewhere it reads once, few, many or a size class.

clone_size j_call v_call d_call cdr3_nt cdr3_aa
- TRBJ1-4 TRBV27 - TGTGCCAGCAGGTTTTCGCGACAGGTAAAACTGTTTTTT CASRFSRQVKLFF
- TRBJ1-1 TRBV23-1 - TGCGCCAGCGGCCCCGGTCCCACCCCGGGGTCTAGGAACACTGAAGCTTTCTTT CASGPGPTPGSRNTEAFF
- TRBJ1-2 TRBV5-4 - TGTGCCAGCAGCTCGAGGAGAGACTCCGGAGGGAGGGGCTACACCTTC CASSSRRDSGGRGYTF
- TRBJ2-7 TRBV29-1 TRBD2 TGCAGCGCCACTAGCGGGAGTTCGTCCTACGAGCAGTACTTC CSATSGSSSYEQYF
- TRBJ1-1 TRBV19 - TGTGCCACCTTAAGGGGAATGAACACTGAAGCTTTCTTT CATLRGMNTEAFF
- TRBJ2-7 TRBV5-5 - TGTGCCAGCAGCTTGGGCAGGGAGGTTCACGAGCAGTACTTC CASSLGREVHEQYF
- TRBJ2-7 TRBV25-1 - TGTGCCAGCAGAGTCTCGGCCTACGAGCAGTACTTC CASRVSAYEQYF
- TRBJ1-2 TRBV18 - TGTGCCAGCTCACGTGGCTCCCAGTATGGCTACACCTTC CASSRGSQYGYTF
once TRBJ2-1 TRBV2 TRBD1 TGTGCCAGCAGAGGACAGGGGCATGAGCAGTTCTTC CASRGQGHEQFF
- TRBJ2-7 TRBV4-1 TRBD1 TGCGCCAGCAGCCCCCGACAGGGAGACTACGAGCAGTACTTC CASSPRQGDYEQYF
- TRBJ2-7 TRBV6-5 TRBD1 TGTACCACCGGACAGGCTAAAGGGCAGTACTTC CTTGQAKGQYF
- TRBJ2-5 TRBV28 TRBD1 TGTGCCAGCAGCAAAGACAGGGGAAGAGAGACCCAGTACTTC CASSKDRGRETQYF
- TRBJ1-5 TRBV10-3 - TGTGCCATCAGTGCCTCTTATAGCAATCAGCCCCAGCATTTT CAISASYSNQPQHF
- TRBJ2-1 TRBV28 - TGTGCCAGCAGTAATAGCTGGAGCTACAATGAGCAGTTCTTC CASSNSWSYNEQFF
- TRBJ2-7 TRBV13 TRBD2 TGTGCCAGCAGCTCATCCGGGACTAGCGGGAGTAGGTACGAGCAGTACTTC CASSSSGTSGSRYEQYF
- TRBJ2-7 TRBV7-9 - TGTGCCAGCAGCTTAGCGAGTCGCGAGCAGTACTTC CASSLASREQYF
- TRBJ1-6 TRBV7-8 TRBD1 TGTGCCAGCAGGTCCCGGGACAGGGGCTCCTATAATTCACCCCTCCACTTT CASRSRDRGSYNSPLHF
- TRBJ1-1 TRBV28 - TGTGCCAGCAGTTACGGGGGGCTAGGCACTGAAGCTTTCTTT CASSYGGLGTEAFF
- TRBJ2-3 TRBV4-1 TRBD2 TGCGCCAGCAGCTCCCGCCTAGCGGGGGTGGAGGATACGCAGTATTTT CASSSRLAGVEDTQYF
- TRBJ2-5 TRBV6-6 - TGTGCCAGCAGTTACTCGGAGCTAGAAGAGACCCAGTACTTC CASSYSELEETQYF
- TRBJ1-2 TRBV9 TRBD1 TGTGCCAGCAGCGTAGGAGGGGGCGACTATGGCTACACCTTC CASSVGGGDYGYTF
- TRBJ2-1 TRBV29-1 - TGCAGCGCTCTTACGAGCTCCTACAATGAGCAGTTCTTC CSALTSSYNEQFF
- TRBJ1-2 TRBV30 - TGTGCCACGGAGCCGGGTAATGGCTACACCTTC CATEPGNGYTF
- TRBJ1-5 TRBV15 TRBD1 TGTGCCACCCAGACAGGGTATAGCAATCAGCCCCAGCATTTT CATQTGYSNQPQHF
- TRBJ1-5 TRBV4-3 TRBD1 TGCGCCAGCAGCCAAGGGACAGGTGGGAATCAGCCCCAGCATTTT CASSQGTGGNQPQHF
- TRBJ2-1 TRBV27 - TGTGCCAGCAGTCCCTCGACAGGACTCAGGGGCAATGAGCAGTTCTTC CASSPSTGLRGNEQFF
once TRBJ2-7 TRBV7-9 TRBD2 TGTGCCATAACTAGCGGGAGCGCCTACGAGCAGTACTTC CAITSGSAYEQYF
- TRBJ2-5 TRBV29-1 TRBD1 TGCAGCGTCGGGACAGGAGGGACCCAGTACTTC CSVGTGGTQYF
- TRBJ1-5 TRBV2 TRBD1 TGTGCCAGCAGTGGGCCCCCGACAGGGAGCAACAATCAGCCCCAGCATTTT CASSGPPTGSNNQPQHF
- TRBJ1-5 TRBV15 TRBD1 TGTGCCACCAGCAGAGATGGACAGGGCAATCAGCCCCAGCATTTT CATSRDGQGNQPQHF
- TRBJ2-1 TRBV5-6 - TGTGCCAGCAGCTTAGCAGGGGATGGTGAGCAGTTCTTC CASSLAGDGEQFF
- TRBJ2-5 TRBV4-1 TRBD1 TGCGCCAGCAGCCCCTTTGCCGGGACAGGGGGCCTAGAGACCCAGTACTTC CASSPFAGTGGLETQYF
- TRBJ1-1 TRBV5-1 - TGCGCCAGCAGCTTTGGACCTTCCTCGGAGGGGACTGAAGCTTTCTTT CASSFGPSSEGTEAFF
- TRBJ2-1 TRBV5-6 TRBD2 TGTGCCAGCAGGATCGGGAGGGCCTACAATGAGCAGTTCTTC CASRIGRAYNEQFF
- TRBJ2-1 TRBV2 TRBD2 TGTGCCAGCGGGGTAGCGGGGGCCATCAGCTCCTACAATGAGCAGTTCTTC CASGVAGAISSYNEQFF
- TRBJ1-1 TRBV12-3/TRBV12-4 - TGTGCCAGCAGTTTCCAGGGTGGAACTGAAGCTTTCTTT CASSFQGGTEAFF
- TRBJ2-7 TRBV23-1 - TGCGCCAGCAGTCGGGCCAAGCAGTACTTC CASSRAKQYF
- TRBJ2-5 TRBV5-1 TRBD2 TGCGCCAGCAGCTCGGGGAGCGGGAGGGGAGACCAAGAGACCCAGTACTTC CASSSGSGRGDQETQYF
- TRBJ2-7 TRBV4-1 - TGCGCCAGCAGCCAAGATCATAGGGGCTCCTACGAGCAGTACTTC CASSQDHRGSYEQYF
- TRBJ2-2 TRBV5-1 TRBD1 TGCGCCAGCAGCTCGGAGAGAAATCGGGACAGGCGGACCGGGGAGCTGTTTTTT CASSSERNRDRRTGELFF
- TRBJ2-7 TRBV7-2 TRBD2 TGTGCCAGCAGCCCGGAACTAGCGGTCCACTACGAGCAGTACTTC CASSPELAVHYEQYF
- TRBJ1-1 TRBV19 TRBD1 TGTGCCAGTAGTCCCACAGGGGCCGGTATGAACACTGAAGCTTTCTTT CASSPTGAGMNTEAFF
- TRBJ2-3 TRBV9 TRBD2 TGTGCCAGCAGCTCACGGACTAGCGGGAGCACAGATACGCAGTATTTT CASSSRTSGSTDTQYF
- TRBJ1-2 TRBV18 TRBD1 TGTGCCAGCTCACCTGGCCTTGGACAGGGAAGAGGCTACACCTTC CASSPGLGQGRGYTF
- TRBJ2-3 TRBV3-1/TRBV3-2 TRBD2 TGTGCCAGCAGCCTCCGGGGGGGGGACTCTAGCACAGATACGCAGTATTTT CASSLRGGDSSTDTQYF
- TRBJ2-1 TRBV7-2 TRBD2 TGTGCCAGCAGCTATACTAGCGGGAGGCGCAATGAGCAGTTCTTC CASSYTSGRRNEQFF
- TRBJ2-1 TRBV6-2/TRBV6-3 TRBD2 TGTGCCAGCAGTTTGGGGACTAGCGGGGCAGGGGCCTACAATGAGCAGTTCTTC CASSLGTSGAGAYNEQFF
- TRBJ2-5 TRBV6-6 TRBD2 TGTGCCAGCAGACCTCGTAGCGGGACCTACCAAGAGACCCAGTACTTC CASRPRSGTYQETQYF
- TRBJ1-4 TRBV27 TRBD1 TGTGCCAGCAGCCCGGGGGACAGGGGACCTAATGAAAAACTGTTTTTT CASSPGDRGPNEKLFF
- TRBJ2-5 TRBV13 - TGTGCCAGCAGCTCAACGACAGTAAGCGGGGAGACCCAGTACTTC CASSSTTVSGETQYF
- TRBJ2-1 TRBV24-1 - TGTGCCACCAGTTCAGTCCATGAGCAGTTCTTC CATSSVHEQFF
- TRBJ2-7 TRBV6-5 TRBD2 TGTGCCAGCAGGCCCGAGACTAGCGCGGGGCACGAGCAGTACTTC CASRPETSAGHEQYF